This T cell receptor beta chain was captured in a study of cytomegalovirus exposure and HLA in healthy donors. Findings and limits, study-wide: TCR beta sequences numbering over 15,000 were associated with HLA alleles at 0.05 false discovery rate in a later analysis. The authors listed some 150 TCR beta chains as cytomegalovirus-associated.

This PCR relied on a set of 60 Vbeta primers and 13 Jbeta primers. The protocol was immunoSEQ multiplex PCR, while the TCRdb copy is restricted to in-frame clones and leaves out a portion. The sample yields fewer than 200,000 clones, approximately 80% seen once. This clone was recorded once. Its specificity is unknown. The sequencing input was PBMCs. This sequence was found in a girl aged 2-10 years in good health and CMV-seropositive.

In nucleotides, the CDR3 is TGTGCCAGCAGCCAACAGGGAAATGGCTACACCTTC. Translation: CASSQQGNGYTF. The chain carries TRBV6-5 and TRBJ1-2; TRBD1 is a possible D gene (6 bases). The CDR3 sequence is 12 residues long. V lost 6 bases and J 6 bases, leaving 11 bases between the germline ends. CDR1 and CDR2 from the germline V gene are MNHEY and SVGAGI.